Below are 25 T cell receptor beta chains sequenced from a single sample in a study of cytomegalovirus exposure and HLA in healthy donors. 60 Vbeta and 13 Jbeta primers were used in PCR. Clones were read by immunoSEQ multiplex PCR, and TCRdb kept only the in-frame ones, dropping some. This repertoire includes about 48,000 clones. Input material: PBMCs. Receptor source: a male donor in good health and CMV-seropositive.

CDR3 protein: CASSLESGVETQYF. The DNA of the CDR3 is TGTGCCAGCAGCTTAGAATCAGGGGTAGAGACCCAGTACTTC. The chain links TRBV7-7 to TRBJ2-5; D possibly corresponds to TRBD1 (6 bases). This CDR3 has 14 amino acids. The V gene lost 1 base and the J gene lost 4 bases, with 10 bases spanning the gap. Looked up from germline, CDR1 is SSHAT and CDR2 is FNYEAQ (reference sequence).

The CDR3 region is CASSPEQGTYGYTF. For the CDR3, the DNA is TGCGCCAGCAGCCCAGAACAGGGTACCTATGGCTACACCTTC. V usage is TRBV5-1 and J usage is TRBJ1-2, with a weak D call TRBD1 (6 bases). From germline, CDR1 is SGHRS and CDR2 YFSETQ. Trimming stripped 4 bases from V and 4 bases from J, with 14 bases between. CDR3 size: 14 residues.

This CDR3 reads CASSLTGGETQYF. The DNA of the CDR3 is TGCGCCAGCAGCTTGACAGGGGGAGAGACCCAGTACTTC. The chain has TRBV5-1 and TRBJ2-5; the match to TRBD1 covers 8 bases. Trimming took 1 base from V and 4 from J; bases not matched to a gene: 0. From germline, CDR1 is SGHRS and CDR2 YFSETQ. The CDR3 consists of 13 residues.

The CDR3 here is CASTETGAYGYTF. CDR3 DNA: TGTGCCAGTACCGAGACAGGGGCCTATGGCTACACCTTC. This chain links TRBV19 with TRBJ1-2; 8 nucleotides agree with TRBD1. The CDR3 runs to 13 residues. Germline-derived CDR1 and CDR2 are LNHDA and SQIVND (reference sequence). With 7 bases clipped from V and 4 bases from J, the junction kept 5 bases outside the gene matches.

The rearrangement uses TRBV5-5 and TRBJ1-5, with TRBD1 matching 9 bases. V was pared by 4 bases and J by 7 bases, with 12 bases of the junction left unmatched. CDR1 SGHKS and CDR2 YYEKEE come from the germline V gene (reference sequence). CDR3 length equals 16 residues. The CDR3 reads CASSLLGDRVKQPQHF. The CDR3 region has the DNA TGTGCCAGCAGCCTCCTGGGGGACAGGGTGAAACAGCCCCAGCATTTT. Full variable domain (rest looked up from reference TRBV5-5 and TRBJ1-5): DAGVTQSPTHLIKTRGQQVTLRCSPISGHKSVSWYQQVLGQGPQFIFQYYEKEERGRGNFPDRFSARQFPNYSSELNVNALLLGDSALYLCASSLLGDRVKQPQHFGDGTRLSIL.

The chain employs TRBV11-2 and TRBJ2-7; 8 bases match TRBD2. Germline V CDR1 and CDR2: SGHAT, FQNNGV. The CDR3 is made up of 14 amino acids. J was trimmed by 5 bases and V by 5 bases; bases with no gene match: 8. This CDR3 reads CASSPRGGKHEQYF. The CDR3 DNA sequence: TGTGCCAGCAGCCCCCGGGGGGGAAAACACGAGCAGTACTTC.

The chain employs TRBV4-3 and TRBJ1-1, with D hard to call. V was clipped by 0 bases and J by 0 bases, with 5 bases between them. The CDR3 is 14 amino acids. Germline lookup yields CDR1 LGHNA and CDR2 YSLEER. The CDR3 DNA reads as TGCGCCAGCAGCCAAGATCGGGTGAACACTGAAGCTTTCTTT. As protein: CASSQDRVNTEAFF.

The chain joins TRBV2 to TRBJ2-1, with 12 nucleotides matching TRBD1. With V trimmed by 2 bases and J by 8 bases, 10 bases remained unmatched. CDR1 is SNHLY, CDR2 FYNNEI, per germline. The CDR3 sequence is 17 residues long. The CDR3 spells CASSERSGTGGLDEQFF. DNA of the CDR3: TGTGCCAGCAGTGAAAGATCCGGGACAGGGGGCCTAGATGAGCAGTTCTTC.

The chain combines TRBV19 with TRBJ2-1; a weak D match, TRBD2 (6 bases). The CDR3 sequence is 12 residues long. V was pared by 8 bases and J by 11 bases, with 16 bases between. In germline, CDR1 is LNHDA, CDR2 SQIVND (reference sequence). CDR3 coding DNA: TGTGCCAGTGCAGAACGGGGGAGCAAGCAGTTCTTC. This codes for CASAERGSKQFF.

J is TRBJ2-7 and V is TRBV7-3, with D maybe TRBD2 (5 bases). V was clipped by 4 bases and J by 8 bases, with 24 bases between them. The CDR3 has 16 amino acids. The germline V gene has CDR1 SGHTA and CDR2 FQGTGA. DNA for the CDR3: TGTGCCAGCAGCTCCCCCAAATGGGAGTTGGAGTACAAGCAGTACTTC. Amino acids: CASSSPKWELEYKQYF.

CDR3 sequence (DNA): TGTGCCAGCAGCCCACGGACAGGGCCCCACGAGCAGTACTTC. This gives the protein CASSPRTGPHEQYF. The chain carries TRBV9 and TRBJ2-7; 8 bases are shared with TRBD1. The CDR3 has 14 amino acids. Germline V gene lookup returns CDR1 SGDLS and CDR2 YYNGEE. V was clipped by 4 bases and J by 5 bases; unmatched bases: 8.

The V and J genes are TRBV6-1 and TRBJ1-5, with unresolved D. The CDR3 covers 15 residues. Trimming shortened V by 3 bases and J by 0 bases, and 9 bases separated the two germline ends. CDR1 MNHNS and CDR2 SASEGT come from the germline V gene. The CDR3 loop is CASSDWADSNQPQHF. In DNA, the CDR3 is TGTGCCAGCAGTGATTGGGCAGATAGCAATCAGCCCCAGCATTTT.

The V call is TRBV14, the J call TRBJ1-2; 12 bases map to TRBD1. The V segment lost 3 bases and the J segment 4 bases; nucleotides outside the gene matches: 3. Germline V gene sequence: CDR1 SGHDN, CDR2 FVKESK. CDR3 length: 15 residues. CDR3 residues: CASSQGQGARYGYTF. DNA for the CDR3: TGTGCCAGCAGCCAGGGACAGGGGGCCCGCTATGGCTACACCTTC.

This chain uses TRBV2 with TRBJ2-3, with 8 bases identical to TRBD2. CDR1 and CDR2 from the germline V gene are SNHLY and FYNNEI. CDR3 length: 13 residues. Unmatched junction bases numbered 3, after V lost 8 bases and J lost 2 bases. The chain's CDR3 is CASSGGSTDTQYF. Written as DNA, the CDR3 is TGTGCCAGCTCGGGGGGGTCCACAGATACGCAGTATTTT.

The rearrangement links TRBV13 to TRBJ2-5; 7 bases map to TRBD2. CDR3 length: 16 amino acids. J gave up 5 bases and V 5 bases, and 14 bases lay outside the gene matches. Germline-derived CDR1 and CDR2 are PRHDT and FYEKMQ (reference sequence). The CDR3 DNA sequence: TGTGCCAGCAGCCCCCGACTAGCCGGAAATGGGGAGACCCAGTACTTC. Its protein product is CASSPRLAGNGETQYF.

The genes are TRBV6-1 and TRBJ1-2, with no clear D. This CDR3 is built from 14 residues. Trimming removed 1 base from V and 5 bases from J, with 11 bases in between. The germline CDR1 and CDR2 sequences are MNHNS and SASEGT. The DNA of the CDR3 is TGTGCCAGCAGTGAAGTGCCGAGGAGGTATGGCTACACCTTC. This translates into CASSEVPRRYGYTF.

The chain is built from TRBV5-4 and TRBJ2-7; TRBD1 might be the D (5 bases). Germline CDR1 is SGHNT and CDR2 is YYREEE (reference sequence). This CDR3 has 15 residues. Deletions cut 2 bases from V and 1 base from J, with 13 bases between. The CDR3 loop is CASSFAQDLSYEQYF. Written as DNA, the CDR3 is TGTGCCAGCAGCTTCGCACAGGACCTATCCTACGAGCAGTACTTC.

The rearrangement uses TRBV7-2 and TRBJ2-2; TRBD2 aligns across 10 bases. The CDR3 contains 17 residues. Unmatched junction bases numbered 12, after V lost 6 bases and J lost 5 bases. Germline CDR1 and CDR2: SGHTA and FQGNSA. This chain's CDR3 is CASRQRGTSATTGELFF. The CDR3 DNA reads as TGTGCCAGCAGACAGCGGGGGACTAGCGCAACTACCGGGGAGCTGTTTTTT.

The J gene is TRBJ2-3, the V gene TRBV5-6, with D possibly being TRBD2 (5 bases). Germline V gene lookup returns CDR1 SGHDT and CDR2 YYEEEE. Trimming removed 4 bases from V and 5 bases from J, with 20 bases in between. The CDR3 is made up of 16 amino acids. The CDR3, as DNA: TGTGCCAGCAGCAAATTACACCGCCCGAGGGTAGATACGCAGTATTTT. Its protein product is CASSKLHRPRVDTQYF. The variable domain in full, with the rest retrieved from reference TRBV5-6 and TRBJ2-3, is DAGVTQSPTHLIKTRGQQVTLRCSPKSGHDTVSWYQQALGQGPQFIFQYYEEEERQRGNFPDRFSGHQFPNYSSELNVNALLLGDSALYLCASSKLHRPRVDTQYFGPGTRLTVL.

V gene TRBV5-6 combines with J gene TRBJ2-5; a possible D gene is TRBD1 (6 bases). The CDR3 length is 15 residues. Between the trimmed V and J ends, which lost 1 base and 1 base, there was a span of 11 bases. Germline CDR1 and CDR2: SGHDT and YYEEEE. CDR3 amino acids: CASSLWGLIQETQYF. For the CDR3, the DNA is TGTGCCAGCAGCTTGTGGGGGCTGATCCAAGAGACCCAGTACTTC.

The chain carries TRBV30 and TRBJ1-6, with no clear D. This CDR3 is built from 12 residues. Per germline, CDR1 GTSNPN and CDR2 SVGIG (reference sequence). V dropped 3 bases and J dropped 12 bases, with 12 bases sitting between them. This CDR3 is CAWRGGSLPLHF. The CDR3, as DNA: TGTGCCTGGAGAGGAGGAAGTCTACCCCTCCACTTT.

For the CDR3, the DNA is TGTGCCAGCAGCGTAGGTAACGGGAACACCGGGGAGCTGTTTTTT. Translated, it gives CASSVGNGNTGELFF. The genes are TRBV9 and TRBJ2-2; D remains unclear. CDR1 and CDR2 (germline): SGDLS, YYNGEE. Trimming left V 0 bases short and J 1 base short, with 7 bases between. The CDR3 is made up of 15 amino acids.

The J gene is TRBJ1-1, the V gene TRBV13; D unclear. The V gene's germline CDR1 is PRHDT and CDR2 FYEKMQ (reference sequence). This CDR3 region has 15 residues. Trimming pared 5 bases from V and 0 bases from J, leaving 13 bases between. For the CDR3, the DNA is TGTGCCAGCAGCACACGACAAGTGATGAACACTGAAGCTTTCTTT. Translated, it gives CASSTRQVMNTEAFF.

The J gene is TRBJ2-6, the V gene TRBV9; D perhaps matches TRBD2 (5 bases). V was cut by 2 bases and J by 0 bases, with 9 bases left in between. CDR1 and CDR2 (germline): SGDLS, YYNGEE. CDR3 size: 16 residues. The CDR3 nucleotides read TGTGCCAGCAGCGTCGCGAGGGTCTCTGGGGCCAACGTCCTGACTTTC. The encoded protein is CASSVARVSGANVLTF.

The chain combines TRBV28 with TRBJ1-2, with 8 bases that match TRBD1. V shed 3 bases, J shed 6 bases, and the junction held 6 bases outside the gene matches. Germline V gene data show CDR1 as MDHEN and CDR2 as SYDVKM. The CDR3 consists of 14 residues. DNA for the CDR3: TGTGCCAGCAGTTTCCTGACAGGGGCGGATGGCTACACCTTC. Translating it yields CASSFLTGADGYTF.